This T cell receptor (beta chain) was documented in a study of T cell responses to AZD1222 COVID-19 vaccine. Study-wide results and limits: Baseline serostatus was positive in only a handful of AZD1222 recipients. Every sample of the repertoires postdated the peak T cell response. Increased Spike-specific TCR breadth and depth were observed after two AZD1222 doses.

Assay used: immunoSEQ multiplex PCR; TCRdb lists only in-frame clones, some missing. Seen here are roughly 170,000 clones, roughly 94% observed once, and the top ten hold about 1.5%. The CDR3 is made up of 14 amino acids. CDR1 is SGHRS and CDR2 is YFSETQ in the germline V gene. Germline trimming cut 7 bases from V and 1 base from J; bases unmatched to any gene: 4. Second-dose recipients at about 4 or about 12 weeks were treated as one pooled group. On this clone itself: Antigen: not known.

This clonotype originated in an adult who received the AZD1222 COVID-19 vaccine. The chain combines TRBV5-1 with TRBJ2-7, with 11 bases matching TRBD1. The specimen comprised peripheral blood, sampled 28 days after the second AZD1222 dose. CDR3 nucleotide sequence: TGCGCCAGCGCGGGGACAGGGGGTTCCTACGAGCAGTACTTC. Its translation is CASAGTGGSYEQYF.